The present TCR beta chain was sequenced within a study of memory CD4+ T cells and cytomegalovirus serostatus. The V gene end was trimmed by 6 bases and the J gene end by 9 bases; junction bases not matched to a gene: 5. CDR1 and CDR2 from the germline V gene are MNHNS and SASEGT. This CDR3 has 12 amino acids. The sort gate was single viable CD3+CD4+CD8-CD45RO+ cells for memory CD4+ T cells. Serum IgG to CMV pp150, pp28, p38 and p52 defined serostatus. Study observations and caveats: Median bootstrapped AUC for CMV status was just over 0.94 originally, approximately 0.91 US-trained.

Under the authors' procedure: After removing out-of-frame reads, over 2 million distinct TCRbeta sequences remained. Produced via immunoSEQ multiplex PCR; TCRdb's table is partial and in-frame only. Clonal size and the V and J genes are those of that table, whereas D and trimming came from the DNA. The sample holds some 44,000 clones, 65% to 85% seen once. Worth noting for this clone: Its antigen is undetermined.

The sequence was obtained from an adult in good health and CMV-seronegative. The V and J genes are TRBV6-1 and TRBJ2-1; 7 nucleotides line up with TRBD1. Sequenced material: memory CD4+ T cells from blood. The CDR3 here is CASRRGGLEQFF. CDR3 DNA sequence: TGTGCCAGCAGGCGAGGGGGCCTTGAGCAGTTCTTC.